The 16 T cell receptor beta chains listed next were all sequenced from one sample in a study of blood T cell repertoires in COVID-19. Profiled with immunoSEQ multiplex PCR; TCRdb holds only in-frame clones, not every one. The data hold 340,000 or so clones, with roughly 84% observed a single time. Specimen: peripheral blood. These receptors all stem from a man in his fifties or sixties with active or convalescent COVID-19.

The chain carries TRBV14 and TRBJ1-1; a possible D gene is TRBD1 (5 bases). CDR3 length: 13 amino acids. Per germline, CDR1 SGHDN and CDR2 FVKESK. The ends were cut back, 7 bases at V and 3 bases at J, with 12 bases in the middle. CDR3 DNA sequence: TGTGCCAGCACTTGGGGGGTCTACACTGAAGCTTTCTTT. Residues: CASTWGVYTEAFF.

This chain links TRBV7-8 with TRBJ1-1; D is uncertain. This CDR3 region has 14 residues. Looked up from germline, CDR1 is SGHVS and CDR2 is FQNEAQ. V was shortened by 5 bases and J by 2 bases, with 12 bases between the two germline ends. CDR3 DNA: TGTGCCAGCAGCCCTCCCGCGGCTAACACTGAAGCTTTCTTT. This gives the protein CASSPPAANTEAFF.

This rearrangement joins TRBV3-1 (or the pseudogene TRBV3-2) to TRBJ1-5, with TRBD1 matching 9 bases. Germline values: CDR1 LGHDT, CDR2 YNNKEL (reference sequence). V trimming: 0 bases; J trimming: 4 bases; junction bases outside the gene matches: 7. The CDR3 consists of 17 residues. Written as DNA, the CDR3 is TGTGCCAGCAGCCAAGATCGGACAGGGACAGGGAATCAGCCCCAGCATTTT. It yields the protein CASSQDRTGTGNQPQHF.

The rearrangement uses TRBV6-6 and TRBJ2-3, with 9 bases fitting TRBD2. The germline V gene has CDR1 MNHNY and CDR2 SVGAGI (reference sequence). V dropped 2 bases and J dropped 6; count of bases not matched to a gene: 9. This CDR3 contains 16 residues. CDR3: CASSYVAGGPGDTQYF. The CDR3 DNA follows: TGTGCCAGCAGTTACGTGGCGGGAGGGCCGGGGGATACGCAGTATTTT.

The rearrangement uses TRBV14 and TRBJ2-1; 14 bases are shared with TRBD2. Per germline, CDR1 SGHDN and CDR2 FVKESK. The V segment lost 6 bases and the J segment 9 bases; nucleotides outside the gene matches: 4. The CDR3 consists of 14 residues. The CDR3 reads CASSGLAGGSEQFF. The CDR3 region has the DNA TGTGCCAGCAGTGGACTAGCGGGAGGTAGTGAGCAGTTCTTC.

This clone was found a few times. The rearrangement joins TRBV3-1 (or the pseudogene TRBV3-2) to TRBJ2-7; 11 bases agree with TRBD2. The germline V gene has CDR1 LGHDT and CDR2 YNNKEL (reference sequence). Trimming at V came to 4 bases and at J to 5 bases, leaving 7 bases not matched to a gene. This CDR3 is 15 amino acids long. This CDR3 is CASSPLLAGDNEQYF. CDR3 bases: TGTGCCAGCAGCCCCCTACTAGCGGGAGACAACGAGCAGTACTTC.

The chain employs TRBV28 and TRBJ2-7; 9 bases line up with TRBD2. This CDR3 has 14 residues. In germline, CDR1 is MDHEN, CDR2 SYDVKM. V was pared by 4 bases and J by 0 bases, with 1 base of the junction left unmatched. The CDR3: CASSSTSGSYEQYF. The CDR3 nucleotides are TGTGCCAGCAGTTCGACTAGCGGCTCCTACGAGCAGTACTTC.

The genes are TRBV24-1 and TRBJ2-2; perhaps TRBD2 as D (6 bases). The CDR3 has 15 residues. Germline V gives CDR1 KGHDR, CDR2 SFDVKD. V lost 4 bases, J lost 7 bases, and 15 bases lay in between. In DNA form, the CDR3 reads TGTGCCACCAGTGACGCGGGACCTACGGGCGGGGAGCTGTTTTTT. Translation gives CATSDAGPTGGELFF.

The gene calls are TRBV2 and TRBJ1-1, with 9 bases matching TRBD1. The CDR3 is made up of 13 amino acids. V shed 5 bases and J 4 bases; nucleotides not matched to a gene: 2. Germline values: CDR1 SNHLY, CDR2 FYNNEI. The CDR3 region is CASSQTGGTEAFF. The CDR3 DNA reads as TGTGCCAGCAGTCAGACAGGGGGCACTGAAGCTTTCTTT.

This clone is a singleton in its sample. V gene TRBV6-5 combines with J gene TRBJ1-5; 9 bases match TRBD1. The CDR3 is made up of 14 amino acids. Germline V lookup: CDR1 MNHEY, CDR2 SVGAGI. V dropped 6 bases and J dropped 7; count of bases not matched to a gene: 7. This chain's CDR3 is CASSRTGVGQPQHF. CDR3 nucleotide sequence: TGTGCCAGCAGCAGGACAGGGGTTGGCCAGCCCCAGCATTTT.

The chain recombines TRBV18 with TRBJ2-7, with D perhaps TRBD1 (6 bases). Germline CDR1 is KGHSH and CDR2 is LQKENI. V lost 4 bases and J lost 5, with 15 bases in between. The CDR3 runs 14 residues. CDR3 sequence reads: CASSRTEGFHEQYF. As DNA, the CDR3 is TGTGCCAGCTCACGGACAGAAGGGTTTCACGAGCAGTACTTC.

The chain combines TRBV4-3 with TRBJ1-4; no clear D gene. The CDR3 runs 15 residues. Germline V gene data show CDR1 as LGHNA and CDR2 as YSLEER. V was pared by 7 bases and J by 5 bases, with 17 bases between. CDR3 region: CASIRYVTGNEKLFF. CDR3 nucleotides: TGCGCCAGCATTCGATATGTAACCGGGAATGAAAAACTGTTTTTT.

The chain couples TRBV6-6 to TRBJ1-4; 9 bases fit TRBD1. V shed 6 bases and J 11 bases; nucleotides not matched to a gene: 10. The CDR3 has 14 residues. CDR1 and CDR2 from the germline V gene are MNHNY and SVGAGI (reference sequence). The CDR3 sequence: CASRLGQGWWKLFF. The CDR3 DNA sequence: TGTGCCAGCAGACTGGGACAGGGCTGGTGGAAACTGTTTTTT.

This chain uses TRBV5-6 with TRBJ1-1; 7 bases line up with TRBD1. Germline CDR1 and CDR2: SGHDT and YYEEEE. CDR3 size: 16 residues. V trimming: 0 bases; J trimming: 4 bases; junction bases outside the gene matches: 9. This CDR3 reads CASSLGVYRGPTEAFF. The CDR3, as DNA: TGTGCCAGCAGCTTGGGGGTTTACAGGGGACCCACTGAAGCTTTCTTT.

This clone came up a few times. The chain combines TRBV4-1 with TRBJ1-2, with no clear D. V dropped 0 bases and J dropped 4 bases, with 9 bases sitting between them. CDR3 length: 14 residues. The germline V gene has CDR1 MGHRA and CDR2 YSYEKL. CDR3 in amino acids: CASSQDNSVYGYTF. The CDR3 region has the DNA TGCGCCAGCAGCCAAGATAACTCGGTCTATGGCTACACCTTC.

This chain uses TRBV2 with TRBJ1-1; D unclear. In germline, CDR1 is SNHLY, CDR2 FYNNEI. This CDR3 is 14 amino acids long. Between the trimmed V and J ends, which lost 4 bases and 5 bases, there was a span of 14 bases. The CDR3 here is CASSAQTTMTEAFF. CDR3 coding DNA: TGTGCCAGCAGTGCCCAAACTACCATGACTGAAGCTTTCTTT.